The 25 T cell receptor beta chains below come from one sample, sequenced in a study of shared clonotypes between healthy human individuals. Assay: immunoSEQ multiplex PCR; the TCRdb copy retains only in-frame clones and omits some. The sample has over a million clones; over 95% are singletons. The specimen was naive CD4+ T cells sorted from blood. Subset defined: CD45RA+ positively selected. All receptors derive from a man aged 25-40 years in good health.

The chain carries TRBV27 and TRBJ1-5; TRBD1 matches 9 bases. CDR1 MNHEY and CDR2 SMNVEV come from the germline V gene (reference sequence). The CDR3 runs to 13 residues. V trimming: 8 bases; J trimming: 6 bases; junction bases outside the gene matches: 5. CDR3 residues: CASGDRGFQPQHF. The CDR3 region has the DNA TGTGCCAGCGGTGACAGGGGGTTTCAGCCCCAGCATTTT.

V is TRBV29-1 and J is TRBJ1-2; the D is unclear. Germline CDR1 is SQVTM and CDR2 is ANQGSEA. The CDR3 is 11 amino acids. V gave up 3 bases and J gave up 4 bases, with 6 bases separating them. The CDR3 is CSVEEAYGYTF. The CDR3 region has the DNA TGCAGCGTTGAGGAGGCCTATGGCTACACCTTC. The full variable domain, its missing parts supplied by reference TRBV29-1 and TRBJ1-2, is SAVISQKPSRDICQRGTSLTIQCQVDSQVTMMFWYRQQPGQSLTLIATANQGSEATYESGFVIDKFPISRPNLTFSTLTVSNMSPEDSSIYLCSVEEAYGYTFGSGTRLTVV.

J is TRBJ1-2 and V is TRBV6-5, with D possibly TRBD1 on 6 matching bases. The germline V gene encodes CDR1 MNHEY and CDR2 SVGAGI. The V gene lost 4 bases and the J gene lost 10 bases, with 16 bases spanning the gap. This CDR3 has 13 residues. For the CDR3, the DNA is TGTGCCAGCAGTTCCGTAGACAGGTACCTCTACACCTTC. The encoded protein is CASSSVDRYLYTF.

This chain joins TRBV5-6 and TRBJ2-5; 11 nucleotides agree with TRBD2. In germline, CDR1 is SGHDT, CDR2 YYEEEE. This CDR3 comprises 17 residues. Trimming at V came to 5 bases and at J to 5 bases, leaving 14 bases not matched to a gene. CDR3 residues: CASRNLAGGPDKETQYF. CDR3 DNA: TGTGCCAGCAGGAACTTAGCGGGAGGGCCTGACAAGGAGACCCAGTACTTC.

The chain joins TRBV9 to TRBJ2-2; D is possibly TRBD2 (5 bases). Germline CDR1 SGDLS, CDR2 YYNGEE. The ends were cut back, 0 bases at V and 7 bases at J, with 22 bases in the middle. This CDR3 contains 18 residues. The CDR3 sequence: CASSVAPRGMAPDGELFF. The CDR3 DNA reads TGTGCCAGCAGCGTAGCCCCTCGGGGTATGGCCCCAGACGGGGAGCTGTTTTTT.

This chain uses TRBV11-2 with TRBJ2-3, with a possible D match to TRBD1 (5 bases). The CDR3 contains 16 residues. The ends were cut back, 1 base at V and 4 bases at J, with 15 bases in the middle. CDR1 SGHAT and CDR2 FQNNGV come from the germline V gene. CDR3 amino acids: CASSLGGGARPDTQYF. The DNA of the CDR3 is TGTGCCAGCAGCTTAGGAGGTGGGGCACGCCCAGATACGCAGTATTTT.

Regarding this clone: The sample carries other DNA sequences with the same CDR3. The CDR3, as DNA: TGCGCCAGCAGCTTCGGACTAGCGGAAGAGACCCAGTACTTC. It encodes CASSFGLAEETQYF. V gene TRBV5-1 combines with J gene TRBJ2-5; 10 bases are a match to TRBD2. Trimming at V came to 2 bases and at J to 3 bases, leaving 1 base not matched to a gene. The CDR3 runs to 14 residues. The germline gives CDR1 SGHRS, CDR2 YFSETQ.

The chain employs TRBV10-2 and TRBJ1-4, with D possibly matching TRBD1 (6 bases). The CDR3 loop spans 14 amino acids. V was shortened by 4 bases and J by 8 bases, with 14 bases between the two germline ends. Germline assignment: CDR1 WSHSY and CDR2 SAAADI. For the CDR3, the DNA is TGCGCCAGCAGTGGGTCGGGGGGCTGGGAAAAACTGTTTTTT. As protein: CASSGSGGWEKLFF.

The rearrangement links TRBV9 to TRBJ2-3, with D possibly matching TRBD2 (5 bases). Germline V lookup: CDR1 SGDLS, CDR2 YYNGEE. The V end was cut by 0 bases, the J end by 7 bases, with 15 bases between. The CDR3 loop spans 15 amino acids. The CDR3 spells CASSVGWGAVHTQYF. The CDR3 coding sequence is TGTGCCAGCAGCGTAGGGTGGGGAGCAGTACATACGCAGTATTTT.

The rearrangement joins TRBV5-8 to TRBJ1-5; 8 bases map to TRBD1. The CDR3 covers 16 residues. The V segment lost 4 bases and the J segment 7 bases; nucleotides outside the gene matches: 13. Germline values: CDR1 SGHTS, CDR2 YDEGEE. In DNA form, the CDR3 reads TGTGCCAGCAGCCGTGGCGGACAGGGATCGGAGCAGCCCCAGCATTTT. It translates to CASSRGGQGSEQPQHF. Variable domain in full (rest from reference TRBV5-8 and TRBJ1-5): EAGVTQSPTHLIKTRGQQATLRCSPISGHTSVYWYQQALGLGLQFLLWYDEGEERNRGNFPPRFSGRQFPNYSSELNVNALELEDSALYLCASSRGGQGSEQPQHFGDGTRLSIL.

The CDR3 bases are TGTGCCACCAGCCCACGACAGGGGGCAATTTATGGCTACACCTTC. Translating it yields CATSPRQGAIYGYTF. The rearrangement links TRBV15 to TRBJ1-2; 10 bases agree with TRBD1. Germline CDR1 is LNHNV and CDR2 is YYDKDF (reference sequence). Trimming took 5 bases from V and 5 from J; bases not matched to a gene: 8. The length of the CDR3 is 15 residues.

Details on this clone: The same CDR3 can be traced to other DNA sequences in this sample. This chain joins TRBV7-3 and TRBJ2-3; no definite D call. Per the germline V gene, CDR1 is SGHTA and CDR2 is FQGTGA. With 1 base removed from V and 4 bases from J, the gap between germline ends came to 3 bases. The CDR3 is 12 amino acids. CDR3 sequence reads: CASSLRADTQYF. The CDR3 region has the DNA TGTGCCAGCAGCTTAAGGGCAGATACGCAGTATTTT.

J is TRBJ1-5 and V is TRBV18; 7 bases map to TRBD1. V lost 3 bases and J lost 0; bases outside the gene matches: 11. The CDR3 consists of 18 residues. From germline, CDR1 is KGHSH and CDR2 LQKENI. For the CDR3, the DNA is TGTGCCAGCTCACCCTACAGGGGAGGGGAATATAGCAATCAGCCCCAGCATTTT. This translates into CASSPYRGGEYSNQPQHF. The full variable domain, rest sourced from reference TRBV18 and TRBJ1-5, is NAGVMQNPRHLVRRRGQEARLRCSPMKGHSHVYWYRQLPEEGLKFMVYLQKENIIDESGMPKERFSAEFPKEGPSILRIQQVVRGDSAAYFCASSPYRGGEYSNQPQHFGDGTRLSIL.

V is TRBV4-2 and J is TRBJ2-5; 9 bases agree with TRBD2. The ends lost 0 bases at V and 1 base at J; junction bases unmatched: 6. This CDR3 comprises 17 residues. The V gene's germline CDR1 is LGHNA and CDR2 YNFKEQ. The chain's CDR3 is CASSQDKLAGGQETQYF. CDR3 coding DNA: TGTGCCAGCAGCCAAGATAAACTAGCGGGTGGCCAAGAGACCCAGTACTTC.

The rearrangement uses TRBV30 and TRBJ2-7; weak D call: TRBD2 (5 bases). Germline V gene data show CDR1 as GTSNPN and CDR2 as SVGIG (reference sequence). The CDR3 consists of 14 residues. Trimming shortened V by 3 bases and J by 1 base, and 13 bases separated the two germline ends. CDR3: CAWRAPGESYEQYF. CDR3 coding DNA: TGTGCCTGGAGAGCCCCCGGGGAGTCCTACGAGCAGTACTTC.

This chain uses TRBV10-3 with TRBJ2-5, with 8 bases lining up with TRBD2. The V and J ends lost 5 bases and 5 bases, in that order; junction bases with no gene match: 10. Germline V gene data show CDR1 as ENHRY and CDR2 as SYGVKD. CDR3 length: 15 residues. CDR3 in DNA: TGTGCCATCAGTCCCGGGGGGGCAGGCGGGGAGACCCAGTACTTC. It encodes CAISPGGAGGETQYF.

The count of this clone is one. The chain employs TRBV28 and TRBJ2-1, with a tentative D call TRBD1 (5 bases). V was cut by 5 bases and J by 6 bases, with 17 bases left in between. CDR1 is MDHEN, CDR2 SYDVKM, per germline. The CDR3 spans 15 residues. The CDR3 DNA follows: TGTGCCAGCAGTCTTCCACAGAGGCAGGGCAATGAGCAGTTCTTC. Protein: CASSLPQRQGNEQFF. Together with reference TRBV28 and TRBJ2-1, the CDR3 gives the full variable domain: DVKVTQSSRYLVKRTGEKVFLECVQDMDHENMFWYRQDPGLGLRLIYFSYDVKMKEKGDIPEGYSVSREKKERFSLILESASTNQTSMYLCASSLPQRQGNEQFFGPGTRLTVL.

The rearrangement links TRBV29-1 to TRBJ1-3, with D unclear. This CDR3 has 13 residues. Germline V gene lookup returns CDR1 SQVTM and CDR2 ANQGSEA. V lost 7 bases and J 2 bases, leaving 12 bases between the germline ends. The CDR3 protein is CSAVRAPGNTIYF. CDR3 DNA sequence: TGCAGCGCCGTTAGGGCCCCTGGAAACACCATATATTTT. The full variable domain, in which reference TRBV29-1 and TRBJ1-3 provide the parts outside the CDR3, is SAVISQKPSRDICQRGTSLTIQCQVDSQVTMMFWYRQQPGQSLTLIATANQGSEATYESGFVIDKFPISRPNLTFSTLTVSNMSPEDSSIYLCSAVRAPGNTIYFGEGSWLTVV.

This sequence joins TRBV7-2 and TRBJ1-4; D is undetermined. Trimming took 5 bases from V and 10 from J, leaving 17 bases between them. The CDR3 has 14 residues. Per the germline V gene, CDR1 is SGHTA and CDR2 is FQGNSA. The CDR3 here is CASSEGRLGGKLFF. The CDR3 nucleotides are TGTGCCAGCAGCGAAGGACGGCTTGGCGGAAAACTGTTTTTT.

The V and J genes are TRBV5-4 and TRBJ2-3; 10 bases align to TRBD2. Germline V gene lookup returns CDR1 SGHNT and CDR2 YYREEE (reference sequence). Losses at the gene ends were 6 bases for V and 7 bases for J; bases not matched to a gene: 11. The CDR3 is 15 amino acids. For the CDR3, the DNA is TGTGCCAGCACTTCGCAGCGGGAGGGCCCAAATACGCAGTATTTT. Protein product: CASTSQREGPNTQYF.

The rearrangement joins TRBV10-3 to TRBJ2-7; 11 positions match TRBD2. Trimming at V came to 6 bases and at J to 3 bases, leaving 7 bases not matched to a gene. Germline V lookup: CDR1 ENHRY, CDR2 SYGVKD. This CDR3 spans 15 amino acids. The CDR3 coding sequence is TGTGCCATCAGAGGCGCTAGCGGGAGGAACTACGAGCAGTACTTC. The encoded protein is CAIRGASGRNYEQYF.

The gene calls are TRBV29-1 and TRBJ1-1, with D maybe TRBD1 (6 bases). The germline V gene encodes CDR1 SQVTM and CDR2 ANQGSEA. Deletions cut 6 bases from V and 1 base from J, with 15 bases between. CDR3 length: 14 amino acids. The CDR3, as DNA: TGCAGCGTCTCGCCGGGACACAAGAACACTGAAGCTTTCTTT. This translates into CSVSPGHKNTEAFF.

J is TRBJ1-1 and V is TRBV15, with D unclear. Germline values: CDR1 LNHNV, CDR2 YYDKDF (reference sequence). V was clipped by 6 bases and J by 1 base, with 9 bases between them. The CDR3 length is 13 residues. The CDR3 nucleotides are TGTGCCACCAGTTATCCGGGGAACACTGAAGCTTTCTTT. This gives the protein CATSYPGNTEAFF.

The rearrangement uses TRBV14 and TRBJ2-5; maybe TRBD1 (6 bases). Trimming removed 4 bases at V and 4 bases at J, with 13 bases between. Looked up from germline, CDR1 is SGHDN and CDR2 is FVKESK. The CDR3 loop spans 14 amino acids. This CDR3 is CASSPWGPLETQYF. The CDR3 DNA follows: TGTGCCAGCAGCCCCTGGGGGCCCCTAGAGACCCAGTACTTC. Full variable domain (remainder filled in from reference TRBV14 and TRBJ2-5): EAGVTQFPSHSVIEKGQTVTLRCDPISGHDNLYWYRRVMGKEIKFLLHFVKESKQDESGMPNNRFLAERTGGTYSTLKVQPAELEDSGVYFCASSPWGPLETQYFGPGTRLLVL.

The V call is TRBV14, the J call TRBJ2-5; TRBD1 matches at 7 bases. V shed 0 bases and J 6 bases; nucleotides not matched to a gene: 1. The CDR3 length is 13 residues. The germline gives CDR1 SGHDN, CDR2 FVKESK. CDR3 sequence (DNA): TGTGCCAGCAGCCAAGACAGGGGGAAGACCCAGTACTTC. Amino acid sequence: CASSQDRGKTQYF.